What follows is one T cell receptor (beta chain) and its context. The antigen is undetermined. V was cut by 2 bases and J by 3 bases, with 9 bases left in between. Germline assignment: CDR1 SGDLS and CDR2 YYNGEE. The CDR3 covers 13 residues. The data derive from a study of shared clonotypes between healthy human individuals. Study-wide background: There were three CD4 naive, three CD4 memory, two CD8 naive and one CD8 memory plates per donor.

Methods used by the authors: ImmunoSEQ supplied junction-only sequences lacking quality scores, so filtering was different. The table came from immunoSEQ multiplex PCR; TCRdb's copy has only in-frame clones and leaves some out. That table gives V, J and clone size, and the DNA gave D and trimming. Altogether more than 400,000 clones are present, approximately 94% being singletons, with the ten largest covering about 0.067%. Study conclusions and caveats: Generation probabilities of non-shared clonotypes were lower (relative to those shared by all four donors). Among donors, sharing of clonotypes was expected to be affected by sequencing depth.

J is TRBJ2-7 and V is TRBV9, with D perhaps matching TRBD2 (5 bases). Specimen: naive CD4+ T cells sorted from blood. Subset here: CD45RA+ positively selected. The clonotype originates from a woman aged 25-40 years in good health. DNA of the CDR3: TGTGCCAGCAGCGTTAACGGGAACTACGAGCAGTACTTC. It is translated as CASSVNGNYEQYF.